This TCR beta chain was identified in a study of cytomegalovirus exposure and HLA in healthy donors. Both 60 Vbeta primers and 13 Jbeta primers went into the PCR. This table comes from immunoSEQ multiplex PCR, and its TCRdb copy is limited to in-frame clones, with some not included. The table lists about 140,000 clones, 80% of them singletons. As to this clone: Its antigen remains unidentified.

Study observations and caveats: V- and J-gene trimming of TCR beta was linked (in a later analysis) to a missense DCLRE1C variant. Highly shared sequence variants in one cluster were likely a sequencing artifact.

The sequence was collected from a man aged 25 to 40 in good health and CMV-seronegative. Sequences were obtained from PBMCs.

The CDR3 DNA reads TGTGCCAGCAGTGAAGAGGCGGGAGGTCTGTTAGATACGCAGTATTTT. It specifies CASSEEAGGLLDTQYF. This chain uses TRBV6-1 with TRBJ2-3; 8 nucleotides line up with TRBD2. Germline V gene sequence: CDR1 MNHNS, CDR2 SASEGT. The V segment lost 1 base and the J segment 5 bases; nucleotides outside the gene matches: 8. The CDR3 spans 16 residues.